Shown below are 23 T cell receptor beta chains from a single sample sequenced in a study of OX40 agonist ivuxolimab in advanced cancers. TCRdb's copy holds only in-frame clones and misses some; the assay was immunoSEQ multiplex PCR. The sample holds some 80,000 clones, roughly 92% seen once. Sample: CD4+ or CD8+ T cells sorted from blood, taken in a trial of the OX40 agonist ivuxolimab. Source of these receptors: an adult with an advanced solid tumor such as melanoma, head and neck, liver or kidney cancer.

The chain uses TRBV19 and TRBJ1-5; 7 nucleotides line up with TRBD1. Trimming took 4 bases from V and 5 from J; bases not matched to a gene: 5. CDR3 length: 14 amino acids. Germline CDR1 is LNHDA and CDR2 is SQIVND (reference sequence). CDR3 loop: CASSNDREDQPQHF. The CDR3 DNA is TGTGCCAGTAGTAACGACAGGGAAGATCAGCCCCAGCATTTT. Variable domain in full (rest from reference TRBV19 and TRBJ1-5): DGGITQSPKYLFRKEGQNVTLSCEQNLNHDAMYWYRQDPGQGLRLIYYSQIVNDFQKGDIAEGYSVSREKKESFPLTVTSAQKNPTAFYLCASSNDREDQPQHFGDGTRLSIL.

This chain uses TRBV5-1 with TRBJ2-3; no clear D. This CDR3 has 15 amino acids. Trimming cost V 0 bases and J 0 bases, with 8 bases left between them. The germline V gene has CDR1 SGHRS and CDR2 YFSETQ. CDR3 in DNA: TGCGCCAGCAGCTTGGAGGCGACTAGCACAGATACGCAGTATTTT. Translation: CASSLEATSTDTQYF.

The chain recombines TRBV7-6 with TRBJ2-2; 7 positions match TRBD2. In germline, CDR1 is SGHVS, CDR2 FNYEAQ. Trimming took 0 bases from V and 1 from J; bases not matched to a gene: 2. The CDR3 is made up of 16 amino acids. In nucleotides, the CDR3 is TGTGCCAGCAGCTTAGCGTCTAGCGGGAACACCGGGGAGCTGTTTTTT. Its protein product is CASSLASSGNTGELFF.

This clone appeared a few times. Other nucleotide sequences in the sample specify the same CDR3. The rearrangement uses TRBV9 and TRBJ2-1, with D unclear. This CDR3 comprises 15 residues. V dropped 0 bases and J dropped 0 bases, with 7 bases sitting between them. Germline V gene sequence: CDR1 SGDLS, CDR2 YYNGEE. The CDR3 here is CASSVDPSSYNEQFF. The CDR3 DNA reads TGTGCCAGCAGCGTAGACCCTAGCTCCTACAATGAGCAGTTCTTC. Using reference TRBV9 and TRBJ2-1 for the parts outside the CDR3, the full variable domain is DSGVTQTPKHLITATGQRVTLRCSPRSGDLSVYWYQQSLDQGLQFLIQYYNGEERAKGNILERFSAQQFPDLHSELNLSSLELGDSALYFCASSVDPSSYNEQFFGPGTRLTVL.

The chain joins TRBV7-9 to TRBJ1-1, with TRBD1 matching 8 bases. CDR1 and CDR2 (germline): SEHNR, FQNEAQ (reference sequence). The V segment lost 4 bases and the J segment 3 bases; nucleotides outside the gene matches: 7. CDR3 length: 15 residues. The CDR3, as DNA: TGTGCCAGCAGCTCCGGCGGACAGGGACACACTGAAGCTTTCTTT. Its translation is CASSSGGQGHTEAFF.

The sample holds a few counts of this clone. V gene TRBV11-2 combines with J gene TRBJ1-1; 7 bases match TRBD1. The germline V gene has CDR1 SGHAT and CDR2 FQNNGV. V shed 6 bases and J 3 bases; nucleotides not matched to a gene: 4. This CDR3 has 13 residues. CDR3 residues: CASSRDRYTEAFF. As DNA, the CDR3 is TGTGCCAGCAGTCGGGACAGATACACTGAAGCTTTCTTT.

V is TRBV6-1 and J is TRBJ1-5, with a possible D match to TRBD1 (6 bases). CDR1 is MNHNS and CDR2 is SASEGT in the germline V gene. The V gene lost 11 bases and the J gene lost 4 bases, with 15 bases spanning the gap. The CDR3 is 13 residues long. Here the CDR3 reads CASLDRYNQPQHF. CDR3 sequence (DNA): TGTGCCTCTCTCGACAGGTATAATCAGCCCCAGCATTTT.

The chain has TRBV5-1 and TRBJ2-1; 9 nucleotides match TRBD1. V lost 4 bases, J lost 6 bases, and 26 bases stayed unmatched. The CDR3 consists of 21 residues. CDR1 SGHRS and CDR2 YFSETQ come from the germline V gene. CDR3 bases: TGCGCCAGCAGCAATTCCCGAACCGGGACAGGGACTCTAGAGATGGTCAATGAGCAGTTCTTC. Residues: CASSNSRTGTGTLEMVNEQFF.

This chain uses TRBV2 with TRBJ2-4; 7 nucleotides align to TRBD1. Losses at the gene ends were 6 bases for V and 0 bases for J; bases not matched to a gene: 5. The CDR3 length is 15 residues. Germline CDR1 and CDR2: SNHLY and FYNNEI. CDR3 residues: CASSEQGIAKNIQYF. DNA for the CDR3: TGTGCCAGCAGCGAACAGGGGATAGCCAAAAACATTCAGTACTTC.

The chain couples TRBV10-3 to TRBJ2-1, with 9 bases fitting TRBD2. This CDR3 is built from 14 residues. V was pared by 7 bases and J by 2 bases, with 3 bases of the junction left unmatched. Germline V lookup: CDR1 ENHRY, CDR2 SYGVKD. This CDR3 reads CAITIAGAYNEQFF. CDR3 nucleotide sequence: TGTGCCATCACGATAGCGGGAGCCTACAATGAGCAGTTCTTC.

The chain joins TRBV29-1 to TRBJ1-6; possible D gene TRBD1, 5 bases. CDR3 size: 13 residues. Germline V gene sequence: CDR1 SQVTM, CDR2 ANQGSEA. V was pared by 5 bases and J by 6 bases, with 11 bases between. The CDR3 loop is CSVSGGGNSPLHF. CDR3 bases: TGCAGCGTTTCGGGGGGAGGTAATTCACCCCTCCACTTT.

The chain employs TRBV30 and TRBJ2-1, with 9 bases identical to TRBD1. Germline V CDR1 and CDR2: GTSNPN, SVGIG (reference sequence). The CDR3 extends over 14 amino acids. Unmatched junction bases numbered 4, after V lost 2 bases and J lost 5 bases. The CDR3, as DNA: TGTGCCTGGAGTAGCGGGACAGGGCACAATGAGCAGTTCTTC. Protein product: CAWSSGTGHNEQFF.

The J gene is TRBJ2-3, the V gene TRBV6-5; a weak D match, TRBD2 (6 bases). CDR1 MNHEY and CDR2 SVGAGI come from the germline V gene. This CDR3 is built from 16 residues. V was trimmed by 1 base and J by 1 base, leaving 12 bases between them. CDR3 loop: CASSYYRTTGTDTQYF. The CDR3 coding sequence is TGTGCCAGCAGTTACTACCGGACTACTGGCACAGATACGCAGTATTTT.

V usage is TRBV7-9 and J usage is TRBJ1-2; D unclear. Per the germline V gene, CDR1 is SEHNR and CDR2 is FQNEAQ (reference sequence). Trimming cost V 6 bases and J 0 bases, with 8 bases left between them. CDR3 length equals 13 residues. CDR3: CASRDQANYGYTF. As DNA, the CDR3 is TGTGCCAGCAGGGATCAAGCTAACTATGGCTACACCTTC. The full variable domain, with the rest looked up from reference TRBV7-9 and TRBJ1-2, is DTGVSQNPRHKITKRGQNVTFRCDPISEHNRLYWYRQTLGQGPEFLTYFQNEAQLEKSRLLSDRFSAERPKGSFSTLEIQRTEQGDSAMYLCASRDQANYGYTFGSGTRLTVV.

V usage is TRBV9 and J usage is TRBJ2-2; TRBD2 matches 12 bases. Trimming took 1 base from V and 4 from J; bases not matched to a gene: 8. CDR3 length: 18 residues. Germline CDR1 and CDR2: SGDLS and YYNGEE. The DNA of the CDR3 is TGTGCCAGCAGCGTAACCCCTAGCGGGGGGGCCTTCACCGGGGAGCTGTTTTTT. Its translation: CASSVTPSGGAFTGELFF.

The chain carries TRBV2 and TRBJ2-6; the D is unclear. Germline CDR1 and CDR2: SNHLY and FYNNEI. V lost 4 bases and J lost 1, with 2 bases in between. There are 13 residues in the CDR3. In DNA, the CDR3 is TGTGCCAGCAGTGTTTCTGGGGCCAACGTCCTGACTTTC. Translating gives CASSVSGANVLTF.

V and J are TRBV4-1 and TRBJ2-5; no clear D. V lost 0 bases and J 10 bases, leaving 9 bases between the germline ends. This CDR3 region has 12 residues. CDR1 MGHRA and CDR2 YSYEKL come from the germline V gene. The CDR3 spells CASSQDTQGQYF. CDR3 coding DNA: TGCGCCAGCAGCCAAGACACCCAAGGCCAGTACTTC.

This chain uses TRBV9 with TRBJ2-1; 7 nucleotides line up with TRBD2. Germline V gene data show CDR1 as SGDLS and CDR2 as YYNGEE. The CDR3 is 13 residues long. V shed 4 bases and J 6 bases; nucleotides not matched to a gene: 4. The CDR3 here is CASSKGLVNEQFF. As DNA, the CDR3 is TGTGCCAGCAGCAAAGGACTAGTCAATGAGCAGTTCTTC.

The chain has TRBV5-1 and TRBJ2-3; D remains ambiguous. Trimming cost V 1 base and J 1 base, with 10 bases left between them. The CDR3 sequence is 15 residues long. CDR1 and CDR2 from the germline V gene are SGHRS and YFSETQ. CDR3 sequence: CASSLSRAGTDTQYF. In DNA form, the CDR3 reads TGCGCCAGCAGCTTGTCTAGGGCGGGCACAGATACGCAGTATTTT.

J is TRBJ2-2 and V is TRBV6-1; perhaps TRBD1 as D (5 bases). V lost 4 bases, J lost 9 bases, and 9 bases lay in between. This CDR3 is built from 12 residues. The germline CDR1 and CDR2 sequences are MNHNS and SASEGT. As DNA, the CDR3 is TGTGCCAGCAGTGCCCAGGGAAGGGAGCTGTTTTTT. Its protein is CASSAQGRELFF.

The chain uses TRBV7-9 and TRBJ2-7; D not resolved. The CDR3 has 14 residues. In germline, CDR1 is SEHNR, CDR2 FQNEAQ (reference sequence). V gave up 1 base and J gave up 2 bases, with 9 bases separating them. CDR3 region: CASSLGQPPYEQYF. CDR3 in DNA: TGTGCCAGCAGCTTAGGGCAGCCCCCCTACGAGCAGTACTTC.

The rearrangement links TRBV18 to TRBJ1-5; 7 nucleotides line up with TRBD1. The CDR3 runs 15 residues. Germline CDR1 is KGHSH and CDR2 is LQKENI. After removal of 2 bases from V and 6 bases from J, the junction contained 7 bases not matched to a gene. The CDR3 loop is CASSPGTAGSQPQHF. In DNA form, the CDR3 reads TGTGCCAGCTCACCAGGGACAGCTGGGAGTCAGCCCCAGCATTTT.

There are a few counts of this clone. The rearrangement links TRBV29-1 to TRBJ2-7; 7 bases agree with TRBD1. Germline V gene data show CDR1 as SQVTM and CDR2 as ANQGSEA. CDR3 length: 11 amino acids. V was clipped by 6 bases and J by 5 bases; unmatched bases: 4. The CDR3 loop reads CSVRQGNEQYF. The CDR3 DNA sequence: TGCAGCGTGAGACAGGGAAACGAGCAGTACTTC.